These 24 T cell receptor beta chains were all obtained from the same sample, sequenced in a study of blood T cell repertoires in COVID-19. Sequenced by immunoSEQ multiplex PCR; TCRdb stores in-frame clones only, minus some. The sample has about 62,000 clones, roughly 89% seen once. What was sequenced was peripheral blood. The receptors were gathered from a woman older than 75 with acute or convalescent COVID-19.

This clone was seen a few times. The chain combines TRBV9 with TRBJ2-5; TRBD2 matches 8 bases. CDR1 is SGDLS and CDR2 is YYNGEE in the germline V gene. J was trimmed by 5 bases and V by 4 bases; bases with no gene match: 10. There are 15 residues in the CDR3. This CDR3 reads CASSSFGGEGETQYF. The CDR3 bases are TGTGCCAGCAGCTCCTTCGGGGGGGAAGGTGAGACCCAGTACTTC. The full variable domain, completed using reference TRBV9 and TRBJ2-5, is DSGVTQTPKHLITATGQRVTLRCSPRSGDLSVYWYQQSLDQGLQFLIQYYNGEERAKGNILERFSAQQFPDLHSELNLSSLELGDSALYFCASSSFGGEGETQYFGPGTRLLVL.

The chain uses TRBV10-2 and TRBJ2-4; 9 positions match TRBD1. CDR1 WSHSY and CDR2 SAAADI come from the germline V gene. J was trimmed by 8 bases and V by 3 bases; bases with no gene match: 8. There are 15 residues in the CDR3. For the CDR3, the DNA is TGCGCCAGCAGTGAACAGGGGGCATTCGGTGACATTCAGTACTTC. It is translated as CASSEQGAFGDIQYF.

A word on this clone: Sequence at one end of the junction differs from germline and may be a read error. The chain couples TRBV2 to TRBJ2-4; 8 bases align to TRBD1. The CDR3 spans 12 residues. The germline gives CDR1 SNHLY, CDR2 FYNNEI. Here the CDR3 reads CASSEFRDRTTF. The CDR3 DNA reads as TGTGCCAGCAGTGAATTCCGGGACAGGACTACCTTC. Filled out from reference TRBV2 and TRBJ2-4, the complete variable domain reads EPEVTQTPSHQVTQMGQEVILRCVPISNHLYFYWYRQILGQKVEFLVSFYNNEISEKSEIFDDQFSVERPDGSNFTLKIRSTKLEDSAMYFCASSEFRDRTTFGAGTRLSVL.

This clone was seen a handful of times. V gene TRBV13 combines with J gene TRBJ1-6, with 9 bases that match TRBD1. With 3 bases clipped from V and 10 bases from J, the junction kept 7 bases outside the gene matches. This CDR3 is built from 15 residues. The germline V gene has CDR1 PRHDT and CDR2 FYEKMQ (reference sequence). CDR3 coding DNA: TGTGCCAGCAGCTTCGATGACAGGGGGGCCTCACCCCTCCACTTT. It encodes CASSFDDRGASPLHF.

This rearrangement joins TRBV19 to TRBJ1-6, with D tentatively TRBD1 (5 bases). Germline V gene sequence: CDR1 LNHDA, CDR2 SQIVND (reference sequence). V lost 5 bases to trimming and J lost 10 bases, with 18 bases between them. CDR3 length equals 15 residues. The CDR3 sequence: CASSASHGSGSPLHF. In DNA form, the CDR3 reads TGTGCCAGTAGTGCAAGTCACGGTTCAGGGTCACCCCTCCACTTT.

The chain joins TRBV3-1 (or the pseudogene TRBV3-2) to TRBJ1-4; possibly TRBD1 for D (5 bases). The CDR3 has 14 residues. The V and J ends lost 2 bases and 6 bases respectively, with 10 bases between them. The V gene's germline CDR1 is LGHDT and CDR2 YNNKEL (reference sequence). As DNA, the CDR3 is TGTGCCAGCAGCCAACAGGGATGGGATGAAAAACTGTTTTTT. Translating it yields CASSQQGWDEKLFF.

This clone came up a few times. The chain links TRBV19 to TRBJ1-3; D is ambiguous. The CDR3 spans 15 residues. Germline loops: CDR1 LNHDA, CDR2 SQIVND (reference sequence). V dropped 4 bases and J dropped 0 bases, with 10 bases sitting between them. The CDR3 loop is CASSTSGNSGNTIYF. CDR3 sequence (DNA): TGTGCCAGTAGTACGTCGGGGAACTCTGGAAACACCATATATTTT.

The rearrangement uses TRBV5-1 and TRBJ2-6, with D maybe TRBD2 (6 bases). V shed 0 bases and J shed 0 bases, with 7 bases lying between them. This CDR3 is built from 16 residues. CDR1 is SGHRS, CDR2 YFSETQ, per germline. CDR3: CASSLDGGSGANVLTF. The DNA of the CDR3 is TGCGCCAGCAGCTTGGACGGGGGCTCTGGGGCCAACGTCCTGACTTTC. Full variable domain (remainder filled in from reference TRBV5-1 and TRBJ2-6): KAGVTQTPRYLIKTRGQQVTLSCSPISGHRSVSWYQQTPGQGLQFLFEYFSETQRNKGNFPGRFSGRQFSNSRSEMNVSTLELGDSALYLCASSLDGGSGANVLTFGAGSRLTVL.

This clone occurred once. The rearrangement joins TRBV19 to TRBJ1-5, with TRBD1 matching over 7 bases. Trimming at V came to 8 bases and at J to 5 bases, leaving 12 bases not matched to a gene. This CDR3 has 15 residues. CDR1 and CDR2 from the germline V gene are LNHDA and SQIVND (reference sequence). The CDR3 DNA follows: TGTGCCAGTTTGCCGGGACAGAGTTTATATCAGCCCCAGCATTTT. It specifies CASLPGQSLYQPQHF.

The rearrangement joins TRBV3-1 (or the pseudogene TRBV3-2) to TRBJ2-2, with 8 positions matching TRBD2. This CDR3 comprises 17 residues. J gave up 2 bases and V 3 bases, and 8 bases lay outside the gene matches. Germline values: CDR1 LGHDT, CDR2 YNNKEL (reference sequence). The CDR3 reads CASSQAPGGANTGELFF. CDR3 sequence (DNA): TGTGCCAGCAGCCAGGCGCCCGGGGGGGCTAACACCGGGGAGCTGTTTTTT.

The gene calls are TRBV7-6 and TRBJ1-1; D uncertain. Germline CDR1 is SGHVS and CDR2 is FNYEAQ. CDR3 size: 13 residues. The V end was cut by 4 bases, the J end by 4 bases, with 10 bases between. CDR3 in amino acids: CASSSLRGTEAFF. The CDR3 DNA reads TGTGCCAGCAGCTCCCTTCGGGGCACTGAAGCTTTCTTT.

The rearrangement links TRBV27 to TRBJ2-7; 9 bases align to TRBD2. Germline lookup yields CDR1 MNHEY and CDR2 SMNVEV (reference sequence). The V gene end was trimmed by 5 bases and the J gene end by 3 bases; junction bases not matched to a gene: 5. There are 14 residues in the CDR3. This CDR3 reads CASSNLAGYYEQYF. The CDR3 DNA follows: TGTGCCAGCAGTAACCTAGCGGGGTACTACGAGCAGTACTTC.

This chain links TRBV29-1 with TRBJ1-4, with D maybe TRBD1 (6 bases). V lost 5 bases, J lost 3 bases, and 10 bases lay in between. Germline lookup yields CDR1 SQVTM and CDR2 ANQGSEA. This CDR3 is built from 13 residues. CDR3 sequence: CSVQGNANEKLFF. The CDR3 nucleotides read TGCAGCGTTCAGGGGAACGCTAATGAAAAACTGTTTTTT.

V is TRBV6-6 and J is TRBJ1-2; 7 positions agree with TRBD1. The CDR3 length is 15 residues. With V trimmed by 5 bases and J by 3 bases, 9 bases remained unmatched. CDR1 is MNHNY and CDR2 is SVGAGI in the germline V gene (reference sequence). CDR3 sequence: CASSLSYRGDYGYTF. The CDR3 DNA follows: TGTGCCAGCAGTCTCTCCTACAGGGGTGACTATGGCTACACCTTC.

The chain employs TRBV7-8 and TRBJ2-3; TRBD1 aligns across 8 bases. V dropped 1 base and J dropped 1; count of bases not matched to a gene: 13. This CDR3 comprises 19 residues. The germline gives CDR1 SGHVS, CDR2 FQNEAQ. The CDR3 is CASSLGGTGYWFGTDTQYF. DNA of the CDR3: TGTGCCAGCAGCTTAGGGGGGACAGGATATTGGTTCGGCACAGATACGCAGTATTTT.

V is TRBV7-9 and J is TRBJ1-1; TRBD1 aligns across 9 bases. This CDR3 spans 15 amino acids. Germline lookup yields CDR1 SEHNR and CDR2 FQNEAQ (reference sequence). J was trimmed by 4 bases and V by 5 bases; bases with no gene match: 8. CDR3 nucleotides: TGTGCCAGCAGCCGAGAACAGGGGGCGGTCACTGAAGCTTTCTTT. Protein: CASSREQGAVTEAFF.

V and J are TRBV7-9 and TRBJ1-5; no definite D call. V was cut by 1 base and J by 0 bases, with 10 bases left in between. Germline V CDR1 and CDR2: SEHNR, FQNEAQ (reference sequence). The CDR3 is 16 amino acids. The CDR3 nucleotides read TGTGCCAGCAGCTTAGGCGTCCCCTATAGCAATCAGCCCCAGCATTTT. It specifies CASSLGVPYSNQPQHF.

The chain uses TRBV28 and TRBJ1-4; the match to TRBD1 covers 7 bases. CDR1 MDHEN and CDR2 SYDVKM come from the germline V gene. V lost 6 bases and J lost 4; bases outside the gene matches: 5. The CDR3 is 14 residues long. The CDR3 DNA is TGTGCCAGCAGACCGGGACAGTTTAATGAAAAACTGTTTTTT. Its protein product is CASRPGQFNEKLFF.

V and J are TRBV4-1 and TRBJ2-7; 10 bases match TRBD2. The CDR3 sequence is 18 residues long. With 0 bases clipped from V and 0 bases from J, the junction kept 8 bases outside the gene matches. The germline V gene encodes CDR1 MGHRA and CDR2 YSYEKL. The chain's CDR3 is CASSQDRTSGTSSYEQYF. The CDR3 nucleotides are TGCGCCAGCAGCCAAGATCGAACTAGCGGGACATCCTCCTACGAGCAGTACTTC.

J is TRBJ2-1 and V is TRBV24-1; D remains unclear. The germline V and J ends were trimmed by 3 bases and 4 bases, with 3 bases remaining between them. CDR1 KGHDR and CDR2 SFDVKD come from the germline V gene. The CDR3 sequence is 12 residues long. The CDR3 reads CATSDEYNEQFF. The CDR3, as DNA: TGTGCCACCAGTGATGAGTACAATGAGCAGTTCTTC.

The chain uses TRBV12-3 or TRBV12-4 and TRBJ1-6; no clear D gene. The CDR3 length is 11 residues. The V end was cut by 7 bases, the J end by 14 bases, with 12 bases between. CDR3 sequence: CASTLGEALHF. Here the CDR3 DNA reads TGTGCCAGCACCCTTGGGGAGGCCCTCCACTTT.

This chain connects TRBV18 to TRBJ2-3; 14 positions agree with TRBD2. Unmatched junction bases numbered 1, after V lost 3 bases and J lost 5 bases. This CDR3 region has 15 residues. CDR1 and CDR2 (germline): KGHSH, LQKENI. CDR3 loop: CASSPGLAGEDTQYF. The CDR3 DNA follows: TGTGCCAGCTCACCGGGACTAGCGGGAGAAGATACGCAGTATTTT.

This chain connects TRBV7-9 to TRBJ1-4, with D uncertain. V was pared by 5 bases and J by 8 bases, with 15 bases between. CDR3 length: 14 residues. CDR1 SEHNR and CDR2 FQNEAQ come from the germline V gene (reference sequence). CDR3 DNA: TGTGCCAGCAGCCCTCCAGGTTCGGGGGAAAAACTGTTTTTT. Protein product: CASSPPGSGEKLFF.

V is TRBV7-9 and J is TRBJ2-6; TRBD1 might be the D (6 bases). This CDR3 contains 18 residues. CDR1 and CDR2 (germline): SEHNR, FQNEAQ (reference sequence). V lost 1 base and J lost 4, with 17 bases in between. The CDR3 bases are TGTGCCAGCAGCTTAGTCAGGGGCGCGTGGCCCGGGGCCAACGTCCTGACTTTC. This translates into CASSLVRGAWPGANVLTF.